The 29 T cell receptor beta chains in this list originate from one sample, sequenced in a study of T cell clones after liver transplantation. Profiling relied on immunoSEQ multiplex PCR, and the TCRdb table lists in-frame clones only, not all of them. Among about 33,000 clones, just under 95% were seen once, and the ten largest hold 26%. Sequenced material: CD8+ T cells from blood, taken 12 months after liver transplant. All receptors derive from a human patient who received a liver transplant. Some T cells may be supplied by the graft donor.

The chain carries TRBV4-1 and TRBJ2-3, with 13 bases identical to TRBD2. This CDR3 comprises 19 residues. The germline CDR1 and CDR2 sequences are MGHRA and YSYEKL. V lost 0 bases to trimming and J lost 2 bases; unmatched junction nucleotides: 8. CDR3 sequence (DNA): TGCGCCAGCAGCCAAGATACGAGGGGACTAGCGGGGAACACAGATACGCAGTATTTT. It is translated as CASSQDTRGLAGNTDTQYF.

J is TRBJ2-7 and V is TRBV10-2, with D possibly TRBD1 on 6 matching bases. The germline gives CDR1 WSHSY, CDR2 SAAADI. CDR3 size: 13 residues. V gave up 10 bases and J gave up 1 base, with 14 bases separating them. The CDR3 DNA follows: TGCGCCACCTTCGGACAGACGTCCTACGAGCAGTACTTC. Encoded protein: CATFGQTSYEQYF.

The rearrangement links TRBV7-3 to TRBJ2-7; TRBD2 matches 14 bases. This CDR3 spans 16 amino acids. With V trimmed by 4 bases and J by 3 bases, 5 bases remained unmatched. The germline gives CDR1 SGHTA, CDR2 FQGTGA. The CDR3 loop reads CASSYGTSGSGYEQYF. DNA for the CDR3: TGTGCCAGCAGCTACGGGACTAGCGGGAGTGGCTACGAGCAGTACTTC.

The chain is built from TRBV7-9 and TRBJ2-1, with TRBD1 as a possible D gene (5 bases). CDR1 is SEHNR, CDR2 FQNEAQ, per germline (reference sequence). The CDR3 is 15 residues long. Trimming took off 2 bases at V and 4 bases at J, with 12 bases between the two ends. The CDR3 loop is CASSLLTGPYNEQFF. Here the CDR3 DNA reads TGTGCCAGCAGCTTACTCACAGGCCCGTACAATGAGCAGTTCTTC.

The J gene is TRBJ2-5, the V gene TRBV25-1, with D unclear. The germline gives CDR1 MGHDK, CDR2 SYGVNS. Trimming shortened V by 0 bases and J by 4 bases, and 9 bases separated the two germline ends. This CDR3 contains 14 residues. The CDR3 spells CASSEYGDRETQYF. The CDR3 DNA reads as TGTGCCAGCAGTGAATATGGGGATAGAGAGACCCAGTACTTC.

This clone was counted a few times. The gene calls are TRBV28 and TRBJ1-1; D perhaps matches TRBD1 (5 bases). CDR1 and CDR2 from the germline V gene are MDHEN and SYDVKM. This CDR3 has 12 residues. The V end lost 8 bases, the J end lost 3 bases, and 10 bases lay between the germline ends. CDR3 sequence (DNA): TGTGCCAGCGCTAAGGGGTACACTGAAGCTTTCTTT. Its protein is CASAKGYTEAFF.

The chain carries TRBV27 and TRBJ2-5, with D unclear. The CDR3 length is 14 residues. V lost 6 bases to trimming and J lost 3 bases, with 14 bases between them. CDR1 is MNHEY and CDR2 is SMNVEV in the germline V gene (reference sequence). CDR3 sequence: CASRRTRLKETQYF. The CDR3 nucleotides are TGTGCCAGCAGGCGGACGCGGTTGAAAGAGACCCAGTACTTC.

The chain links TRBV18 to TRBJ2-7, with 14 bases lining up with TRBD2. V shed 8 bases, J shed 4 bases, and the junction held 7 bases outside the gene matches. Germline lookup yields CDR1 KGHSH and CDR2 LQKENI. This CDR3 contains 15 residues. CDR3 sequence (DNA): TGTGCCAGCCAGTCTGGGACTAGCGGGAGTTACGAGCAGTACTTC. This translates into CASQSGTSGSYEQYF.

This sequence joins TRBV7-2 and TRBJ1-4; D not resolved. The germline CDR1 and CDR2 sequences are SGHTA and FQGNSA. The CDR3 spans 14 residues. Trimming took 1 base from V and 7 from J, leaving 10 bases between them. Written as DNA, the CDR3 is TGTGCCAGCAGCTTAGTAATTTCGCGTGAAAAACTGTTTTTT. Translating it yields CASSLVISREKLFF.

The V call is TRBV11-2, the J call TRBJ2-1, with 11 bases fitting TRBD2. V gave up 0 bases and J gave up 6 bases; unmatched junction bases: 4. Germline V lookup: CDR1 SGHAT, CDR2 FQNNGV. This CDR3 has 16 amino acids. As DNA, the CDR3 is TGTGCCAGCAGCTTAGAACTAGCGGGAGCGCGCAATGAGCAGTTCTTC. Translation: CASSLELAGARNEQFF.

The chain recombines TRBV28 with TRBJ2-3, with D perhaps matching TRBD1 (6 bases). CDR3 length: 14 amino acids. V was clipped by 6 bases and J by 5 bases, with 15 bases between them. The V gene's germline CDR1 is MDHEN and CDR2 SYDVKM. The CDR3 DNA follows: TGTGCCAGCAGAGATACAGGGTATGGAGATACGCAGTATTTT. Translating gives CASRDTGYGDTQYF.

The chain employs TRBV7-9 and TRBJ2-1, with 10 bases fitting TRBD2. The trim removed 5 bases at V and 9 bases at J, leaving 10 bases unmatched. Per the germline V gene, CDR1 is SEHNR and CDR2 is FQNEAQ (reference sequence). The CDR3 runs to 15 residues. The CDR3 loop is CASSVVSSGSSEQFF. The DNA of the CDR3 is TGTGCCAGCAGCGTAGTCTCTAGCGGGAGCAGTGAGCAGTTCTTC.

The chain uses TRBV6-1 and TRBJ1-4, with a possible D match to TRBD1 (6 bases). The V end lost 7 bases, the J end lost 8 bases, and 17 bases lay between the germline ends. Germline-derived CDR1 and CDR2 are MNHNS and SASEGT. The CDR3 consists of 14 residues. Written as DNA, the CDR3 is TGTGCCAGCACTAATCACAGGGTAGGAGAAAAACTGTTTTTT. Protein sequence: CASTNHRVGEKLFF.

The J gene is TRBJ2-5, the V gene TRBV4-3; 7 bases fit TRBD2. The better agreement between TRBJ2-7 and the DNA end casts doubt on the J call. The germline V gene encodes CDR1 LGHNA and CDR2 YSLEER. The CDR3 totals 17 residues. This CDR3 reads CASSPQLEGGSSYEQYF. As DNA, the CDR3 is TGCGCCAGCAGCCCACAACTAGAGGGAGGGAGCTCCTACGAGCAGTACTTC.

This chain joins TRBV4-3 and TRBJ2-7, with TRBD2 matching 14 bases. The germline V gene encodes CDR1 LGHNA and CDR2 YSLEER. The V gene end was trimmed by 1 base and the J gene end by 5 bases; junction bases not matched to a gene: 4. This CDR3 comprises 16 residues. The CDR3 DNA follows: TGCGCCAGCAGCCAAGGACTAGCGGGAGGGCTCAACGAGCAGTACTTC. It specifies CASSQGLAGGLNEQYF.

This chain uses TRBV28 with TRBJ2-2; D remains ambiguous. This CDR3 is 14 amino acids long. V was cut by 3 bases and J by 5 bases, with 10 bases left in between. The V gene's germline CDR1 is MDHEN and CDR2 SYDVKM. The CDR3 here is CASSLLGKTGELFF. The DNA for the CDR3 is TGTGCCAGCAGTTTGCTGGGGAAAACCGGGGAGCTGTTTTTT. Full variable domain (rest looked up from reference TRBV28 and TRBJ2-2): DVKVTQSSRYLVKRTGEKVFLECVQDMDHENMFWYRQDPGLGLRLIYFSYDVKMKEKGDIPEGYSVSREKKERFSLILESASTNQTSMYLCASSLLGKTGELFFGEGSRLTVL.

This chain links TRBV6-5 with TRBJ1-2; D call uncertain. V lost 6 bases to trimming and J lost 2 bases, with 16 bases between them. The CDR3 length is 15 residues. The germline V gene has CDR1 MNHEY and CDR2 SVGAGI. This chain's CDR3 is CASRHPYEGNYGYTF. In nucleotides, the CDR3 is TGTGCCAGCAGGCACCCGTACGAGGGCAACTATGGCTACACCTTC.

The chain carries TRBV10-2 and TRBJ2-1; either TRBD1 or TRBD2 may fit D (5 bases each). The CDR3 length is 16 residues. Trimming removed 3 bases from V and 7 bases from J, with 19 bases in between. Germline-derived CDR1 and CDR2 are WSHSY and SAAADI. CDR3 in amino acids: CASSERKGPSWNEQFF. CDR3 DNA sequence: TGCGCCAGCAGTGAAAGGAAGGGACCCTCTTGGAATGAGCAGTTCTTC.

This chain uses TRBV18 with TRBJ2-5; D is unresolved. The V and J ends lost 3 bases and 1 base respectively, with 9 bases between them. Germline CDR1 reads KGHSH; CDR2 reads LQKENI. This CDR3 contains 14 residues. The CDR3 here is CASSPPNSQETQYF. CDR3 in DNA: TGTGCCAGCTCACCCCCCAATTCCCAAGAGACCCAGTACTTC.

The chain is built from TRBV4-3 and TRBJ2-7; TRBD2 might be the D (5 bases). CDR3 length: 13 amino acids. Germline loops: CDR1 LGHNA, CDR2 YSLEER. Trimming pared 0 bases from V and 5 bases from J, leaving 8 bases between. The DNA of the CDR3 is TGCGCCAGCAGCCAAGATCTCGGGAACGAGCAGTACTTC. Amino acid sequence: CASSQDLGNEQYF.

This chain connects TRBV14 to TRBJ1-1; tentatively, D is TRBD1 (5 bases). The V and J ends lost 0 bases and 5 bases respectively, with 13 bases between them. This CDR3 comprises 15 residues. Germline assignment: CDR1 SGHDN and CDR2 FVKESK. The CDR3, as DNA: TGTGCCAGCAGCCAAGATTTTTCAGGGCGGACTGAAGCTTTCTTT. This gives the protein CASSQDFSGRTEAFF.

Points on this clone: Because it lacks the conserved phenylalanine or tryptophan at the end, this CDR3 is likely a read error. The limits of the CDR3 on the DNA are not certain, so only TCRdb's listed CDR3 is given. This chain's CDR3 is CASSLIRPCR. The genes are TRBV28 and TRBJ1-1. The CDR3 spans 10 residues, counting both ends. Germline lookup yields CDR1 MDHEN and CDR2 SYDVKM.

The chain uses TRBV9 and TRBJ1-3, with a tentative D call TRBD1 (6 bases). V lost 6 bases and J 0 bases, leaving 7 bases between the germline ends. Germline CDR1 is SGDLS and CDR2 is YYNGEE. The CDR3 is 13 amino acids. This CDR3 is CASTQGSGNTIYF. The CDR3 nucleotides are TGTGCCAGCACACAGGGCTCTGGAAACACCATATATTTT. The variable domain in full, with the rest retrieved from reference TRBV9 and TRBJ1-3, is DSGVTQTPKHLITATGQRVTLRCSPRSGDLSVYWYQQSLDQGLQFLIQYYNGEERAKGNILERFSAQQFPDLHSELNLSSLELGDSALYFCASTQGSGNTIYFGEGSWLTVV.

The CDR3: CASSSDRVTIYF. The CDR3 DNA follows: TGTGCCAGCAGCTCGGACAGGGTCACCATATATTTT. The chain links TRBV7-9 to TRBJ1-3, with 8 bases that match TRBD1. V gave up 4 bases and J gave up 9 bases; unmatched junction bases: 2. This CDR3 is built from 12 residues. The germline V gene encodes CDR1 SEHNR and CDR2 FQNEAQ (reference sequence).

This chain connects TRBV30 to TRBJ1-3; TRBD1 aligns across 7 bases. The junction had 7 bases not matched to a gene; V was cut back by 0 bases and J by 2 bases. The germline V gene encodes CDR1 GTSNPN and CDR2 SVGIG (reference sequence). The CDR3 contains 16 residues. The CDR3 bases are TGTGCCTGGAGTGTCCTGACAGGGTTCACTGGAAACACCATATATTTT. Translated: CAWSVLTGFTGNTIYF. Using reference TRBV30 and TRBJ1-3 for the parts outside the CDR3, the full variable domain is SQTIHQWPATLVQPVGSPLSLECTVEGTSNPNLYWYRQAAGRGLQLLFYSVGIGQISSEVPQNLSASRPQDRQFILSSKKLLLSDSGFYLCAWSVLTGFTGNTIYFGEGSWLTVV.

This chain uses TRBV5-1 with TRBJ2-1; TRBD1 agrees at 7 bases. J gave up 6 bases and V 5 bases, and 11 bases lay outside the gene matches. The CDR3 is made up of 15 amino acids. The germline CDR1 and CDR2 sequences are SGHRS and YFSETQ. The CDR3, as DNA: TGCGCCAGCAGGGTGGCCAGGGGGATATTCAATGAGCAGTTCTTC. This gives the protein CASRVARGIFNEQFF.

The count of this clone is one. The CDR3 here is CASSLGGVEQYF. The CDR3 DNA follows: TGTGCCAGCAGCTTGGGAGGGGTCGAGCAGTACTTC. The chain has TRBV5-4 and TRBJ2-7, with D perhaps assigned TRBD1 or TRBD2 (5 bases each). The V gene's germline CDR1 is SGHNT and CDR2 YYREEE (reference sequence). V lost 0 bases and J 6 bases, leaving 7 bases between the germline ends. The length of the CDR3 is 12 residues.

The V call is TRBV6-6, the J call TRBJ2-1; D is unclear. This CDR3 spans 12 amino acids. V lost 2 bases to trimming and J lost 10 bases, with 9 bases between them. Germline loops: CDR1 MNHNY, CDR2 SVGAGI (reference sequence). Written as DNA, the CDR3 is TGTGCCAGCAGTTACCAAGGGTACGAGCAGTTCTTC. Protein: CASSYQGYEQFF.

The chain carries TRBV10-3 and TRBJ2-7; D is perhaps TRBD1 (6 bases). The V end was cut by 7 bases, the J end by 5 bases, with 12 bases between. From germline, CDR1 is ENHRY and CDR2 SYGVKD. This CDR3 region has 12 residues. CDR3 loop: CAIMGTRHEQYF. The CDR3 DNA reads as TGTGCCATCATGGGGACACGACACGAGCAGTACTTC.